These 21 T cell receptor beta chains were all obtained from the same sample, sequenced in a study of human T cells and chemical hapten exposure. Time point noted: patch test 2, 6 weeks after DPC sensitization. Treatment indicated: therapeutic diphenylcyclopropenone sensitization with weekly scalp DPC. TCRdb re-analysed the RACE reads in MiXCR, keeping a single row per CDR3 protein. This table holds over 100,000 distinct CDR3 sequences, roughly a tenth found once. Source: whole blood, taken in connection with sensitization to the hapten diphenylcyclopropenone (DPC). The receptors were gathered from a woman aged 40 to 50 with alopecia areata. Some clones in this sample may be carry-over from other donors' samples.

This clonotype was counted between two and nine times. This chain uses TRBV4-1 with TRBJ2-1; 10 bases fit TRBD1. Per the germline V gene, CDR1 is MGHRA and CDR2 is YSYEKL. The V segment lost 2 bases and the J segment 4 bases; nucleotides outside the gene matches: 5. This CDR3 contains 16 residues. The CDR3 coding sequence is TGCGCCAGCAGCCAAACTAAGGACAGGGGGTACAATGAGCAGTTCTTC. Translating it yields CASSQTKDRGYNEQFF.

In this sample, this clonotype turned up many times. J is TRBJ2-1 and V is TRBV10-3; D remains unclear. The CDR3 length is 15 residues. Germline loops: CDR1 ENHRY, CDR2 SYGVKD. V lost 10 bases, J lost 0 bases, and 16 bases lay in between. The chain's CDR3 is CATMSMLSSYNEQFF. The CDR3 region has the DNA TGTGCCACCATGAGTATGCTTAGCTCCTACAATGAGCAGTTCTTC.

This clonotype was detected a few times. This chain joins TRBV6-2 or TRBV6-3 and TRBJ1-2; the D gene is possibly TRBD1 (5 bases). Trimming removed 4 bases at V and 3 bases at J, with 15 bases between. Germline values: CDR1 MNHEY, CDR2 SVGEGT. This CDR3 region has 15 residues. CDR3 DNA sequence: TGTGCCAGCAGTTTATTTCACCAGGGACACTATGGCTACACCTTC. It codes for CASSLFHQGHYGYTF.

This clonotype occurred a few times. V and J are TRBV4-2 and TRBJ1-2; no reliable D call. The germline V gene encodes CDR1 LGHNA and CDR2 YNFKEQ. V was trimmed by 3 bases and J by 4 bases, leaving 6 bases between them. There are 12 residues in the CDR3. The DNA for the CDR3 is TGTGCCAGCAGCCAGGGCCCCTATGGCTACACCTTC. It is translated as CASSQGPYGYTF.

This clonotype was found many times. The chain joins TRBV5-1 to TRBJ2-7, with TRBD1 matching 7 bases. Germline assignment: CDR1 SGHRS and CDR2 YFSETQ. The CDR3 sequence is 14 residues long. V lost 0 bases and J lost 2; bases outside the gene matches: 2. This chain's CDR3 is CASSLGDSTYEQYF. The CDR3 DNA sequence: TGCGCCAGCAGCTTGGGGGACAGTACCTACGAGCAGTACTTC.

This clonotype was observed at least ten times. The rearrangement uses TRBV12-3 or TRBV12-4 and TRBJ2-7; maybe TRBD2 (5 bases). The length of the CDR3 is 13 residues. The V gene lost 2 bases and the J gene lost 6 bases, with 11 bases spanning the gap. CDR3 protein: CASSLSAGLEQYF. CDR3 nucleotide sequence: TGTGCCAGCAGTTTAAGTGCGGGCCTCGAGCAGTACTTC.

This clonotype was counted only a few times. The chain couples TRBV4-3 to TRBJ1-2; D possibly corresponds to TRBD1 (5 bases). CDR1 LGHNA and CDR2 YSLEER come from the germline V gene. CDR3 size: 14 residues. V was pared by 1 base and J by 2 bases, with 8 bases between. The CDR3 protein is CASSQVGGNYGYTF. The CDR3 nucleotides read TGCGCCAGCAGCCAAGTGGGGGGAAACTATGGCTACACCTTC.

The chain joins TRBV4-3 to TRBJ2-7; the match to TRBD2 covers 10 bases. With 0 bases clipped from V and 6 bases from J, the junction kept 5 bases outside the gene matches. The CDR3 spans 15 residues. Germline values: CDR1 LGHNA, CDR2 YSLEER. In DNA, the CDR3 is TGCGCCAGCAGCCAAGATTGGCTAGCGGGGGCCGAGCAGTACTTC. Its protein product is CASSQDWLAGAEQYF.

This clonotype was detected only a few times. The gene calls are TRBV10-3 and TRBJ2-6; the D call may be TRBD1 or TRBD2 (6 bases each). The V end lost 8 bases, the J end lost 4 bases, and 12 bases lay between the germline ends. The CDR3 has 14 amino acids. Germline CDR1 is ENHRY and CDR2 is SYGVKD. The CDR3 sequence is CAISRGQGANVLTF. The CDR3 coding sequence is TGTGCCATCTCCCGGGGGCAGGGGGCCAACGTCCTGACTTTC.

The V gene is TRBV5-1, the J gene TRBJ2-3; D ambiguous. The CDR3 consists of 14 residues. Trimming pared 5 bases from V and 2 bases from J, leaving 12 bases between. Germline V gene lookup returns CDR1 SGHRS and CDR2 YFSETQ. In nucleotides, the CDR3 is TGCGCCAGCAGTTTCCCTGACCCCACAGATACGCAGTATTTT. Translated, it gives CASSFPDPTDTQYF.

This clonotype was detected ten times or more. The chain is built from TRBV5-4 and TRBJ2-5; D might be TRBD1 or TRBD2, each matching 6 bases. The germline CDR1 and CDR2 sequences are SGHNT and YYREEE (reference sequence). CDR3 size: 15 residues. V lost 5 bases, J lost 2 bases, and 16 bases lay in between. The CDR3 protein is CASRIKGGRQETQYF. The DNA for the CDR3 is TGTGCCAGCAGAATAAAGGGGGGAAGACAAGAGACCCAGTACTTC.

This clonotype showed up just a few times. The rearrangement links TRBV12-3 or TRBV12-4 to TRBJ1-1; D perhaps matches TRBD1 (6 bases). The CDR3 is 14 residues long. The germline V and J ends were trimmed by 7 bases and 4 bases, with 16 bases remaining between them. CDR3 region: CASNNLMGATEAFF. CDR3 bases: TGTGCCAGCAATAATCTCATGGGGGCCACTGAAGCTTTCTTT.

This clonotype was counted at least ten times. The V gene is TRBV5-1, the J gene TRBJ2-5, with 7 nucleotides matching TRBD1. Per germline, CDR1 SGHRS and CDR2 YFSETQ. J gave up 4 bases and V 1 base, and 10 bases lay outside the gene matches. This CDR3 is built from 16 residues. Here the CDR3 DNA reads TGCGCCAGCAGCTTGAGAATGTCAGGGGGTCTAGAGACCCAGTACTTC. Translation: CASSLRMSGGLETQYF.

This clonotype has ten or more counts. The chain couples TRBV6-2 or TRBV6-3 to TRBJ1-4; D gene unclear. The CDR3 has 15 residues. Germline lookup yields CDR1 MNHEY and CDR2 SVGEGT. V lost 0 bases and J 7 bases, leaving 12 bases between the germline ends. CDR3: CASSYSTGKSEKLFF. CDR3 DNA sequence: TGTGCCAGCAGTTACTCTACCGGGAAGAGTGAAAAACTGTTTTTT.

The gene calls are TRBV6-2 or TRBV6-3 and TRBJ2-1; TRBD2 aligns across 13 bases. This CDR3 region has 15 residues. Germline CDR1 reads MNHEY; CDR2 reads SVGEGT. With 4 bases clipped from V and 11 bases from J, the junction kept 8 bases outside the gene matches. Written as DNA, the CDR3 is TGTGCCAGCAGTTCTCCGACTAGCGGGGGGTATAAGCAGTTCTTC. This encodes CASSSPTSGGYKQFF.

This clonotype was counted between two and nine times. The chain has TRBV7-9 and TRBJ1-1, with a tentative D call TRBD1 (5 bases). Germline-derived CDR1 and CDR2 are SEHNR and FQNEAQ (reference sequence). CDR3 length: 13 amino acids. V was trimmed by 5 bases and J by 4 bases, leaving 11 bases between them. CDR3 sequence: CASSVGTFTEAFF. CDR3 sequence (DNA): TGTGCCAGCAGCGTCGGGACTTTCACTGAAGCTTTCTTT.

The chain combines TRBV18 with TRBJ2-5; TRBD1 aligns across 9 bases. This CDR3 contains 15 residues. With V trimmed by 3 bases and J by 5 bases, 7 bases remained unmatched. CDR1 is KGHSH, CDR2 LQKENI, per germline. Written as DNA, the CDR3 is TGTGCCAGCTCACCCACCGGGACAGGGAGCGAGACCCAGTACTTC. Its protein product is CASSPTGTGSETQYF.

This clonotype has ten or more counts. A read error may produce the germline difference seen at one junction end. CDR3 sequence reads: CASSMGGSYNEQFF. Here the CDR3 DNA reads TGTGCCAGTAGTATGGGCGGGTCCTATAATGAGCAGTTCTTC. This chain links TRBV19 with TRBJ2-1; D is possibly TRBD2 (5 bases). This CDR3 is built from 14 residues. Looked up from germline, CDR1 is LNHDA and CDR2 is SQIVND (reference sequence).

The rearrangement joins TRBV7-2 to TRBJ1-2; TRBD1 is a possible D gene (5 bases). V lost 1 base and J lost 3, with 12 bases in between. CDR3 length equals 15 residues. The germline V gene has CDR1 SGHTA and CDR2 FQGNSA. DNA of the CDR3: TGTGCCAGCAGCTTAGACCGGGGCCTCCACTATGGCTACACCTTC. It translates to CASSLDRGLHYGYTF.

This clonotype was counted between two and nine times. The chain carries TRBV7-2 and TRBJ2-7, with D tentatively TRBD2 (6 bases). The CDR3 totals 17 residues. V was clipped by 2 bases and J by 3 bases, with 20 bases between them. Germline loops: CDR1 SGHTA, CDR2 FQGNSA. The DNA for the CDR3 is TGTGCCAGCAGCTTATATGGGACCGCAGGGACTCGCTACGAGCAGTACTTC. This encodes CASSLYGTAGTRYEQYF.

V gene TRBV5-1 combines with J gene TRBJ1-6; 10 bases line up with TRBD1. J gave up 9 bases and V 1 base, and 4 bases lay outside the gene matches. The V gene's germline CDR1 is SGHRS and CDR2 YFSETQ. The CDR3 has 15 residues. The DNA of the CDR3 is TGCGCCAGCAGCTTGTCGGGACAGGGGAGTTCACCCCTCCACTTT. Encoded protein: CASSLSGQGSSPLHF.